The T cell receptor (beta chain) described here comes from a study of T cells in Graves' hyperthyroidism and ophthalmopathy. Trimming shortened V by 1 base and J by 1 base, and 8 bases separated the two germline ends. There are 15 residues in the CDR3. Germline CDR1 reads LGHDT; CDR2 reads YNNKEL (reference sequence). Amplified TCR beta CDR3 regions derived from RNA transcripts. A set of HTBI primers served as the primers for a first-round RT-PCR of the TCR CDR3. TCRdb re-called the multiplex PCR reads through MiXCR, storing one row per CDR3 protein. The sample has 640,000 or so distinct CDR3 sequences; 14% to 15% are singletons. This clonotype showed up just a few times.

This clonotype was obtained from a woman aged 40 to 49 with Graves' ophthalmopathy. V gene TRBV3-1 combines with J gene TRBJ1-5; no reliable D call. Sequencing was carried out using blood. The CDR3 reads CASSQGDGSNQPQHF. CDR3 bases: TGTGCCAGCAGCCAAGGGGATGGAAGCAATCAGCCCCAGCATTTT.